One sample yielded the 19 T cell receptor beta chains listed below, sequenced in a study of blood T cell repertoires in COVID-19. Assay: immunoSEQ multiplex PCR; the TCRdb copy retains only in-frame clones and omits some. The table records roughly 150,000 clones, approximately 90% of them present only once. The sample consisted of peripheral blood. These receptors were taken from a man younger than 35 with acute or convalescent COVID-19.

The chain uses TRBV11-2 and TRBJ1-1, with TRBD1 identical over 12 bases. V shed 5 bases, J shed 6 bases, and the junction held 10 bases outside the gene matches. From germline, CDR1 is SGHAT and CDR2 FQNNGV. This CDR3 contains 16 residues. The CDR3 here is CASSKKPGQGAAEAFF. CDR3 nucleotide sequence: TGTGCCAGCAGCAAGAAACCGGGACAGGGGGCGGCTGAAGCTTTCTTT.

The chain joins TRBV5-1 to TRBJ2-1; 11 nucleotides match TRBD1. With 4 bases clipped from V and 0 bases from J, the junction kept 3 bases outside the gene matches. Germline V lookup: CDR1 SGHRS, CDR2 YFSETQ. The CDR3 runs to 16 residues. This CDR3 is CASSPGTGGSYNEQFF. The CDR3 DNA is TGCGCCAGCAGCCCCGGGACAGGGGGCTCCTACAATGAGCAGTTCTTC.

This clone was counted a single time. The V gene is TRBV6-6, the J gene TRBJ1-6, with a possible D match to TRBD1 (5 bases). With 7 bases removed from V and 7 bases from J, the gap between germline ends came to 14 bases. The CDR3 extends over 14 amino acids. The germline gives CDR1 MNHNY, CDR2 SVGAGI (reference sequence). CDR3: CASILGTRNSPLHF. The DNA of the CDR3 is TGTGCCAGCATCCTGGGGACTAGAAATTCACCCCTCCACTTT.

The gene calls are TRBV4-1 and TRBJ2-7, with D possibly being TRBD1 (5 bases). Trimming stripped 1 base from V and 6 bases from J, with 19 bases between. Germline V gene sequence: CDR1 MGHRA, CDR2 YSYEKL. CDR3 length: 16 residues. For the CDR3, the DNA is TGCGCCAGCAGCCAAGTGGACATGGGGTTTATCGGCGAGCAGTACTTC. Its protein product is CASSQVDMGFIGEQYF.

The chain links TRBV11-2 to TRBJ2-5; 7 bases align to TRBD1. The CDR3 loop spans 17 amino acids. After removal of 5 bases from V and 5 bases from J, the junction contained 17 bases not matched to a gene. Germline assignment: CDR1 SGHAT and CDR2 FQNNGV. This chain's CDR3 is CASSPLVATGRWETQYF. CDR3 DNA sequence: TGTGCCAGCAGCCCCTTGGTTGCGACAGGGCGGTGGGAGACCCAGTACTTC.

The J gene is TRBJ2-1, the V gene TRBV9; 10 nucleotides match TRBD2. With 6 bases clipped from V and 0 bases from J, the junction kept 6 bases outside the gene matches. Germline V lookup: CDR1 SGDLS, CDR2 YYNGEE. This CDR3 has 16 residues. The CDR3 DNA reads as TGTGCCAGCAATCCTAGCGGGGGCCTCTCCTACAATGAGCAGTTCTTC. It encodes CASNPSGGLSYNEQFF.

The sample holds one count of this clone. The rearrangement links TRBV13 to TRBJ2-7; the D is unclear. Germline CDR1 PRHDT, CDR2 FYEKMQ (reference sequence). This CDR3 is 14 amino acids long. Trimming left V 0 bases short and J 7 bases short, with 13 bases between. In DNA, the CDR3 is TGTGCCAGCAGCTTAGGGGAACTACGTGTGGAGCAGTACTTC. Encoded protein: CASSLGELRVEQYF.

The chain links TRBV6-2 or TRBV6-3 to TRBJ1-1; tentative D call: TRBD1 (5 bases). The germline V gene encodes CDR1 MNHEY and CDR2 SVGEGT. Trimming took off 4 bases at V and 7 bases at J, with 7 bases between the two ends. The CDR3 consists of 11 residues. CDR3 nucleotide sequence: TGTGCCAGCAGTTTGGGGGGTGAAGCTTTCTTT. This codes for CASSLGGEAFF.

The rearrangement links TRBV5-1 to TRBJ1-4; D possibly corresponds to TRBD1 (5 bases). This CDR3 spans 13 amino acids. Per germline, CDR1 SGHRS and CDR2 YFSETQ. V was trimmed by 6 bases and J by 7 bases, leaving 13 bases between them. The CDR3 DNA reads TGCGCCAGCAAGGAGACAGCGATTGAAAAACTGTTTTTT. It specifies CASKETAIEKLFF.

The rearrangement uses TRBV5-6 and TRBJ1-4, with D possibly TRBD1 on 5 matching bases. The CDR3 contains 14 residues. Trimming pared 1 base from V and 6 bases from J, leaving 10 bases between. The germline gives CDR1 SGHDT, CDR2 YYEEEE. This chain's CDR3 is CASSLFRDDEKLFF. The CDR3 nucleotides are TGTGCCAGCAGCTTGTTCAGGGATGATGAAAAACTGTTTTTT.

The chain combines TRBV6-5 with TRBJ1-4; 9 positions agree with TRBD1. This CDR3 spans 14 amino acids. From germline, CDR1 is MNHEY and CDR2 SVGAGI. V trimming: 8 bases; J trimming: 6 bases; junction bases outside the gene matches: 7. CDR3 protein: CASGRTGVDEKLFF. CDR3 bases: TGTGCCAGCGGGCGGACAGGGGTGGATGAAAAACTGTTTTTT.

The chain carries TRBV19 and TRBJ2-1; 7 nucleotides agree with TRBD1. V was clipped by 5 bases and J by 5 bases; unmatched bases: 3. This CDR3 contains 13 residues. Per the germline V gene, CDR1 is LNHDA and CDR2 is SQIVND (reference sequence). CDR3 in amino acids: CASSSTGDNEQFF. The CDR3 coding sequence is TGTGCCAGTAGTTCCACAGGGGACAATGAGCAGTTCTTC.

This clone was seen once. This chain uses TRBV7-9 with TRBJ2-1, with D possibly TRBD2 on 5 matching bases. CDR1 is SEHNR and CDR2 is FQNEAQ in the germline V gene (reference sequence). Trimming pared 0 bases from V and 7 bases from J, leaving 7 bases between. The CDR3 extends over 13 amino acids. CDR3 nucleotide sequence: TGTGCCAGCAGCTTAGCGGGCGGGAATGAGCAGTTCTTC. It yields the protein CASSLAGGNEQFF. Together with reference TRBV7-9 and TRBJ2-1, the CDR3 gives the full variable domain: DTGVSQNPRHKITKRGQNVTFRCDPISEHNRLYWYRQTLGQGPEFLTYFQNEAQLEKSRLLSDRFSAERPKGSFSTLEIQRTEQGDSAMYLCASSLAGGNEQFFGPGTRLTVL.

The chain carries TRBV10-3 and TRBJ1-1, with D maybe TRBD1 (6 bases). V was cut by 10 bases and J by 1 base, with 10 bases left in between. Per germline, CDR1 ENHRY and CDR2 SYGVKD. The CDR3 covers 12 residues. For the CDR3, the DNA is TGTGCCACACAGGGTACGAACACTGAAGCTTTCTTT. This sequence encodes CATQGTNTEAFF.

The chain combines TRBV29-1 with TRBJ2-1; no definite D call. V lost 6 bases and J 0 bases, leaving 9 bases between the germline ends. The CDR3 spans 13 residues. In germline, CDR1 is SQVTM, CDR2 ANQGSEA. The CDR3 spells CSVTPRSYNEQFF. CDR3 nucleotides: TGCAGCGTGACACCCCGCTCCTACAATGAGCAGTTCTTC.

The chain has TRBV5-1 and TRBJ2-2, with 8 bases matching TRBD2. Germline-derived CDR1 and CDR2 are SGHRS and YFSETQ. This CDR3 is 16 amino acids long. V was clipped by 1 base and J by 1 base; unmatched bases: 3. CDR3 DNA sequence: TGCGCCAGCAGCTTGTCACTAGCGGAGAACACCGGGGAGCTGTTTTTT. Translating gives CASSLSLAENTGELFF.

This chain uses TRBV18 with TRBJ2-3, with 11 bases identical to TRBD2. The CDR3 is 16 amino acids. CDR1 and CDR2 (germline): KGHSH, LQKENI. The V gene end was trimmed by 3 bases and the J gene end by 4 bases; junction bases not matched to a gene: 6. In DNA, the CDR3 is TGTGCCAGCTCACCGATTAGCGGGAGGGCCTCAGATACGCAGTATTTT. Translation gives CASSPISGRASDTQYF.

This chain joins TRBV6-5 and TRBJ1-2, with D possibly matching TRBD1 (6 bases). From germline, CDR1 is MNHEY and CDR2 SVGAGI. The CDR3 runs 13 residues. V dropped 0 bases and J dropped 8 bases, with 10 bases sitting between them. This CDR3 is CASSYSGGTGYTF. CDR3 bases: TGTGCCAGCAGTTACTCAGGGGGTACCGGCTACACCTTC.

The CDR3 DNA is TGTGCCAGCAGCCCCCGTGGGAGGGGGGATACGCAGTATTTT. This gives the protein CASSPRGRGDTQYF. The rearrangement links TRBV7-9 to TRBJ2-3; D is possibly TRBD2 (7 bases). CDR3 length: 14 amino acids. V was shortened by 5 bases and J by 6 bases, with 15 bases between the two germline ends. CDR1 is SEHNR, CDR2 FQNEAQ, per germline (reference sequence).